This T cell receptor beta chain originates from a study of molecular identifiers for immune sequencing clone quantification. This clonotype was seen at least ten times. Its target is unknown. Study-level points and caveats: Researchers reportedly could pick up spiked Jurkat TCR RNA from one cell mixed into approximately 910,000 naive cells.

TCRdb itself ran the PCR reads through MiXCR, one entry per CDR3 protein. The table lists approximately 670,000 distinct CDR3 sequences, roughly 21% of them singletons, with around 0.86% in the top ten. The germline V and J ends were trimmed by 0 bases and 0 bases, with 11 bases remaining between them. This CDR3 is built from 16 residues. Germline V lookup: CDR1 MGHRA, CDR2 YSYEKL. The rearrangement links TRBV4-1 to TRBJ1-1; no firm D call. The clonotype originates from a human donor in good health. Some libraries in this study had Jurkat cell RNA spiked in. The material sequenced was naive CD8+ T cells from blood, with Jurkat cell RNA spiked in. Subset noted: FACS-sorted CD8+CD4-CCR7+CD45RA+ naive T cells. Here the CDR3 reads CASSQDHRALNTEAFF. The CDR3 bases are TGCGCCAGCAGCCAAGATCACAGAGCACTGAACACTGAAGCTTTCTTT.